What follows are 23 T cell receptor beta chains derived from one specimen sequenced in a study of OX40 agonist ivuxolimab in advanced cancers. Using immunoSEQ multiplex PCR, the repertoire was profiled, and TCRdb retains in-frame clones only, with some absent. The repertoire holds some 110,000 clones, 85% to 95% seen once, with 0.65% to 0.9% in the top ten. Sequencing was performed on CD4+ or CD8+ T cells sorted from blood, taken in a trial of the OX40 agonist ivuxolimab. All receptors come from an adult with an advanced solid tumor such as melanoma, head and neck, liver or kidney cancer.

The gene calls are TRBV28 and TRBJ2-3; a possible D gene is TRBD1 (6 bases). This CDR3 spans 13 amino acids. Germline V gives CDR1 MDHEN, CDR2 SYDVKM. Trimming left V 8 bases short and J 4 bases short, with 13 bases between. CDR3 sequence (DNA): TGTGCCAGCCTACAGGGTGTAGCAGATACGCAGTATTTT. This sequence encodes CASLQGVADTQYF.

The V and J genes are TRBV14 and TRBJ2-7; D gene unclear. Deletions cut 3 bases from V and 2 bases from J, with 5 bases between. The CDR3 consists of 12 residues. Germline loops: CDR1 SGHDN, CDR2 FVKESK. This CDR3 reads CASSQGPYEQYF. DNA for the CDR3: TGTGCCAGCAGCCAGGGCCCCTACGAGCAGTACTTC.

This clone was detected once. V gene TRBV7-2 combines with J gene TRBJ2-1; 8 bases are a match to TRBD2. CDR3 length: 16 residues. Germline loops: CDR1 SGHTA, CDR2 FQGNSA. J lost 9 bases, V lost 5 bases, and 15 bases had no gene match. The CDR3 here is CASSALAGPGGGEQFF. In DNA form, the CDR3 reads TGTGCCAGCAGCGCCCTAGCGGGCCCCGGGGGGGGTGAGCAGTTCTTC. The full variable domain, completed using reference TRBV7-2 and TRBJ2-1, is GAGVSQSPSNKVTEKGKDVELRCDPISGHTALYWYRQSLGQGLEFLIYFQGNSAPDKSGLPSDRFSAERTGGSVSTLTIQRTQQEDSAVYLCASSALAGPGGGEQFFGPGTRLTVL.

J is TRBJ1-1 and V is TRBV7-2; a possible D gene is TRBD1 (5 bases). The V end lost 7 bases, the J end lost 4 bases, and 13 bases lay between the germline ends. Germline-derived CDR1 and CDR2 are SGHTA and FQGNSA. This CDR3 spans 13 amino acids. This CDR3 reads CASTSTVGTEAFF. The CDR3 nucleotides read TGTGCCAGCACCTCGACAGTTGGCACTGAAGCTTTCTTT. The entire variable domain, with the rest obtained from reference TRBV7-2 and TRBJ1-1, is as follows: GAGVSQSPSNKVTEKGKDVELRCDPISGHTALYWYRQSLGQGLEFLIYFQGNSAPDKSGLPSDRFSAERTGGSVSTLTIQRTQQEDSAVYLCASTSTVGTEAFFGQGTRLTVV.

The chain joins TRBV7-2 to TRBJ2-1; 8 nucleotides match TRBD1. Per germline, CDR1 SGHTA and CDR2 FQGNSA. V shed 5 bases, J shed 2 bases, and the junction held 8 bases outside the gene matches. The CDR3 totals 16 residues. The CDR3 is CASSDRQGRPYNEQFF. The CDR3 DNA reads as TGTGCCAGCAGCGACAGACAGGGGCGACCCTACAATGAGCAGTTCTTC. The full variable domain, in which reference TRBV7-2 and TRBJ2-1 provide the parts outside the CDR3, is GAGVSQSPSNKVTEKGKDVELRCDPISGHTALYWYRQSLGQGLEFLIYFQGNSAPDKSGLPSDRFSAERTGGSVSTLTIQRTQQEDSAVYLCASSDRQGRPYNEQFFGPGTRLTVL.

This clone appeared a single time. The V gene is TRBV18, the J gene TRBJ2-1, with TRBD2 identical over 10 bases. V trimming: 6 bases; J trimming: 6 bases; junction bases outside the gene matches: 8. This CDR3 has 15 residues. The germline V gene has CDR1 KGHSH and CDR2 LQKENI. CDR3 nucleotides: TGTGCCAGCTCGCTTGGACTAGCGGCCTCCAATGAGCAGTTCTTC. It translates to CASSLGLAASNEQFF.

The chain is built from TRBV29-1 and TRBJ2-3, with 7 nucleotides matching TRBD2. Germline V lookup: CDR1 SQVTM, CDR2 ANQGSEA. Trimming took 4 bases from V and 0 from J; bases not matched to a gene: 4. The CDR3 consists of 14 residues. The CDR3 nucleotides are TGCAGCGTTGGGCTAGCGGAGAGCACAGATACGCAGTATTTT. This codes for CSVGLAESTDTQYF.

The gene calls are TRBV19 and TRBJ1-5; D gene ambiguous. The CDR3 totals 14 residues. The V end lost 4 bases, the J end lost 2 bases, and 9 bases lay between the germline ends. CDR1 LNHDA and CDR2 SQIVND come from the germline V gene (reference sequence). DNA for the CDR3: TGTGCCAGTAGTACCCCCCGCCGCAATCAGCCCCAGCATTTT. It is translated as CASSTPRRNQPQHF.

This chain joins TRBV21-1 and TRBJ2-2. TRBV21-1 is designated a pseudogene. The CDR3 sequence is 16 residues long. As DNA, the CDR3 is TGTGCCAGCAGCAAAGCGCTTTCGGAAAGACCAGGGGAGCTGTTTTTT. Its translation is CASSKALSERPGELFF.

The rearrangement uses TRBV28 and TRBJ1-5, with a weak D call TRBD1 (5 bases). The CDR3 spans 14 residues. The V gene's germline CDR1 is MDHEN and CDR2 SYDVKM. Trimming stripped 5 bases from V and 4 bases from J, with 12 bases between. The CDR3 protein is CASSLQTENQPQHF. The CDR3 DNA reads TGTGCCAGCAGTCTCCAGACAGAAAATCAGCCCCAGCATTTT.

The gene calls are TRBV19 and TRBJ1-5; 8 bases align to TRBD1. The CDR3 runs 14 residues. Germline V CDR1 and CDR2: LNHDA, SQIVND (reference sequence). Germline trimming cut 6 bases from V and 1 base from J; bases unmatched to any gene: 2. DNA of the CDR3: TGTGCCAGTAGCGGGACAGGAAGCAATCAGCCCCAGCATTTT. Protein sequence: CASSGTGSNQPQHF.

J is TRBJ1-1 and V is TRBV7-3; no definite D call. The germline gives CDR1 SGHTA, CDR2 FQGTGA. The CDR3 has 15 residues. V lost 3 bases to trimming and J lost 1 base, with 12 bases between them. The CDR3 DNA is TGTGCCAGCAGCTTCTATCGCATTGAGAACACTGAAGCTTTCTTT. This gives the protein CASSFYRIENTEAFF.

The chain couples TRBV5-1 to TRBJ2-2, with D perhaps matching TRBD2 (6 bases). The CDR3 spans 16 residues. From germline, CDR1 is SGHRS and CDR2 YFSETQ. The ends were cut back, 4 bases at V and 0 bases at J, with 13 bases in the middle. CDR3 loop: CASSPRRDPNTGELFF. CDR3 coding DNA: TGCGCCAGCAGCCCTAGGAGGGACCCGAACACCGGGGAGCTGTTTTTT.

CDR3 DNA sequence: TGTGCCAGCAGCCAAGTGGGGCTAGCGGCTTCCCCGTTCTTC. It yields the protein CASSQVGLAASPFF. This chain uses TRBV14 with TRBJ2-1; TRBD2 matches 7 bases. Germline V gives CDR1 SGHDN, CDR2 FVKESK. The trim removed 1 base at V and 15 bases at J, leaving 12 bases unmatched. The CDR3 sequence is 14 residues long.

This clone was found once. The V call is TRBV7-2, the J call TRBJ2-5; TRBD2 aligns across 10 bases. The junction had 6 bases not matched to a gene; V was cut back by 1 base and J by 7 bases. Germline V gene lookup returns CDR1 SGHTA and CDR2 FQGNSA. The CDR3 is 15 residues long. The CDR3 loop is CASSLDPGLARTQYF. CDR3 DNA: TGTGCCAGCAGCTTAGATCCGGGACTAGCGCGGACCCAGTACTTC.

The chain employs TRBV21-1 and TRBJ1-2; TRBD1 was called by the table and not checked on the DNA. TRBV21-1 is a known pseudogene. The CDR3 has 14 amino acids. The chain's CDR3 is CASSKVTGTYGYTF. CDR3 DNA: TGTGCCAGCAGCAAAGTAACAGGGACCTATGGCTACACCTTC.

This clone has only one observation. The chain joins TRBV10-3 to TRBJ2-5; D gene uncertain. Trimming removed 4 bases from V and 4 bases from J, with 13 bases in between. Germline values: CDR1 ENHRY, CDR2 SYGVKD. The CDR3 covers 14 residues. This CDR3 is CAISGRTGGETQYF. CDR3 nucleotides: TGTGCCATCAGTGGCCGGACCGGTGGAGAGACCCAGTACTTC.

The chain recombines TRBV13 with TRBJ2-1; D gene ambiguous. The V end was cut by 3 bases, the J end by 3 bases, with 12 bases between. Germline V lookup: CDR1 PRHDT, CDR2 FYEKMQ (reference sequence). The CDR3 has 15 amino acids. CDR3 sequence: CASSLEQYSYNEQFF. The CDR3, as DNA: TGTGCCAGCAGCTTGGAACAATACAGCTACAATGAGCAGTTCTTC.

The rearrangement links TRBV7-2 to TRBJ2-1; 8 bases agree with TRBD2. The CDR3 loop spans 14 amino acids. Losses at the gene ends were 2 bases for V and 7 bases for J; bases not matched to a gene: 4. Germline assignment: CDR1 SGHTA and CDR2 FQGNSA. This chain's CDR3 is CASSLSGSGNEQFF. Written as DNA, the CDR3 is TGTGCCAGCAGCTTAAGCGGGAGTGGGAATGAGCAGTTCTTC.

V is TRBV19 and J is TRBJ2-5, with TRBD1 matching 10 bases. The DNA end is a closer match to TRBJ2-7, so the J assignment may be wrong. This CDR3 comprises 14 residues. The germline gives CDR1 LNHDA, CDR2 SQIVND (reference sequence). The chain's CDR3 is CASSMDRGNYEQYF. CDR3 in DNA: TGTGCCAGTAGTATGGACAGGGGGAACTACGAGCAGTACTTC.

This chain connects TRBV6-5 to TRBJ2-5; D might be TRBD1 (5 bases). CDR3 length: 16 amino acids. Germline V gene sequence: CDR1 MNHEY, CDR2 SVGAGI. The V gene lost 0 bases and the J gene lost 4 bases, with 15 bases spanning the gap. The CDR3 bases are TGTGCCAGCAGTTACTCGAGACGGCAGGGCGGAGAGACCCAGTACTTC. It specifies CASSYSRRQGGETQYF.

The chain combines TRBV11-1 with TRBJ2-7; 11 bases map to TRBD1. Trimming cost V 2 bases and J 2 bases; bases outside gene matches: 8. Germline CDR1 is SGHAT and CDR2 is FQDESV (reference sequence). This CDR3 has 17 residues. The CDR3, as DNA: TGTGCCAGCAGCTTAACCATGGACAGGGGGCACCCCTACGAGCAGTACTTC. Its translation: CASSLTMDRGHPYEQYF.

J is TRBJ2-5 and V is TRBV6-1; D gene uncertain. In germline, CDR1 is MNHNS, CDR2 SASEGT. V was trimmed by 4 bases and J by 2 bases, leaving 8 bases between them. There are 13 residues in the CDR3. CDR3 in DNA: TGTGCCAGCAGTGTGATACAGCAAGAGACCCAGTACTTC. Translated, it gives CASSVIQQETQYF.